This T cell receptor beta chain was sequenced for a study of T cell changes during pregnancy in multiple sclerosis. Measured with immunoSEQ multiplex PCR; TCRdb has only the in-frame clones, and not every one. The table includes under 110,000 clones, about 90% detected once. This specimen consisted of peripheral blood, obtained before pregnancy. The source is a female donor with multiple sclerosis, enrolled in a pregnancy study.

The CDR3 sequence is CASSSAPGGLQYF. The CDR3 DNA follows: TGTGCCAGCAGTAGCGCCCCAGGAGGCTTGCAGTATTTT. The J gene is TRBJ2-3, the V gene TRBV6-4; TRBD2 might be the D (5 bases). The CDR3 length is 13 residues. Trimming took 5 bases from V and 11 from J, leaving 17 bases between them. Germline CDR1 reads MRHNA; CDR2 reads SNTAGT.